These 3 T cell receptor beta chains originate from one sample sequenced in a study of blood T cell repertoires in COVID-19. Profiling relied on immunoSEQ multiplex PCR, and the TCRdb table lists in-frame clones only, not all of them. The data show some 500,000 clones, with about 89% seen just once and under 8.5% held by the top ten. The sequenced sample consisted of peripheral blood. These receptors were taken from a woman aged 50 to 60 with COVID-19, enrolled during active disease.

The CDR3 loop reads CASSSGGSSYNEQFF. CDR3 nucleotides: TGTGCCAGCTCTTCGGGTGGAAGCTCCTACAATGAGCAGTTCTTC. This chain links TRBV6-6 with TRBJ2-1; D ambiguous. Trimming cost V 8 bases and J 0 bases, with 14 bases left between them. The CDR3 runs to 15 residues. CDR1 and CDR2 (germline): MNHNY, SVGAGI (reference sequence).

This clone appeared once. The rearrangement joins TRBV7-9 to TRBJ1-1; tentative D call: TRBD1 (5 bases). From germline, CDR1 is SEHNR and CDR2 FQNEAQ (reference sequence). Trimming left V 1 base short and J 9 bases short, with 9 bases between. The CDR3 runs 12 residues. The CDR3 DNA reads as TGTGCCAGCAGCTTAGAGTCAGGGAAAGCTTTCTTT. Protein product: CASSLESGKAFF.

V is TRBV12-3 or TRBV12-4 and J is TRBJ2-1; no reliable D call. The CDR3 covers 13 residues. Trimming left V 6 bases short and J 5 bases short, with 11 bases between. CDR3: CASSVGSDNEQFF. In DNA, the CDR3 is TGTGCCAGCAGCGTCGGGTCCGACAATGAGCAGTTCTTC.